This passage covers 12 T cell receptor beta chains from one sample sequenced in a study of blood T cell repertoires in COVID-19. Method: immunoSEQ multiplex PCR; TCRdb's copy keeps in-frame clones and lacks some. The data contain around 150,000 clones, 90% of them singletons. The sequencing input was peripheral blood. All receptors derive from a man in his 60s with active or convalescent COVID-19.

The count of this clone is one. The rearrangement links TRBV5-6 to TRBJ1-6; a possible D gene is TRBD1 (5 bases). The CDR3 contains 17 residues. Germline V CDR1 and CDR2: SGHDT, YYEEEE. V lost 2 bases, J lost 8 bases, and 20 bases lay in between. The CDR3: CASSFIRERRDYSPLHF. CDR3 in DNA: TGTGCCAGCAGCTTTATAAGGGAACGGAGGGACTATTCACCCCTCCACTTT.

V is TRBV24-1 and J is TRBJ1-3; D remains ambiguous. This CDR3 spans 15 amino acids. The germline V gene has CDR1 KGHDR and CDR2 SFDVKD. Trimming stripped 4 bases from V and 1 base from J, with 10 bases between. The DNA of the CDR3 is TGTGCCACCAGTGAAGTAGGAGGGTCTGGAAACACCATATATTTT. It is translated as CATSEVGGSGNTIYF.

The V and J genes are TRBV5-1 and TRBJ2-7; D perhaps matches TRBD2 (5 bases). The V gene's germline CDR1 is SGHRS and CDR2 YFSETQ. V lost 0 bases and J lost 4, with 11 bases in between. The CDR3 is 14 residues long. The CDR3 reads CASSLDVGKYEQYF. CDR3 in DNA: TGCGCCAGCAGCTTGGATGTCGGGAAGTACGAGCAGTACTTC.

The rearrangement links TRBV30 to TRBJ2-5; no clear D gene. Looked up from germline, CDR1 is GTSNPN and CDR2 is SVGIG (reference sequence). The germline V and J ends were trimmed by 1 base and 2 bases, with 2 bases remaining between them. The CDR3 loop spans 11 amino acids. DNA for the CDR3: TGTGCCTGGAGTGCTCAAGAGACCCAGTACTTC. Protein product: CAWSAQETQYF. The full variable domain, its missing parts supplied by reference TRBV30 and TRBJ2-5, is SQTIHQWPATLVQPVGSPLSLECTVEGTSNPNLYWYRQAAGRGLQLLFYSVGIGQISSEVPQNLSASRPQDRQFILSSKKLLLSDSGFYLCAWSAQETQYFGPGTRLLVL.

This chain joins TRBV28 and TRBJ1-2; D not certain. Germline V gene lookup returns CDR1 MDHEN and CDR2 SYDVKM. The CDR3 totals 13 residues. The V end lost 6 bases, the J end lost 3 bases, and 11 bases lay between the germline ends. The CDR3: CASSPSRYYGYTF. As DNA, the CDR3 is TGTGCCAGCAGCCCAAGCCGTTACTATGGCTACACCTTC.

This chain connects TRBV5-1 to TRBJ2-2, with 9 bases aligning to TRBD1. Looked up from germline, CDR1 is SGHRS and CDR2 is YFSETQ. This CDR3 region has 14 residues. Trimming removed 4 bases from V and 5 bases from J; junction bases left unmatched: 3. For the CDR3, the DNA is TGCGCCAGCAGCCCGACAGGGGGAACCGGGGAGCTGTTTTTT. It codes for CASSPTGGTGELFF.

Details on this clone: One end of the junction is discordant with germline, which a read error may explain. The chain employs TRBV5-4 and TRBJ2-5; 11 nucleotides line up with TRBD2. The CDR3 extends over 16 amino acids. CDR1 and CDR2 from the germline V gene are SGHNT and YYREEE (reference sequence). The CDR3 spells CASRLGIAGGKETQYF. CDR3 DNA: TGTGCCAGCAGATTGGGAATAGCGGGGGGGAAAGAGACCCAGTACTTC.

V usage is TRBV5-1 and J usage is TRBJ2-5; 8 nucleotides match TRBD1. Per the germline V gene, CDR1 is SGHRS and CDR2 is YFSETQ. CDR3 length equals 15 residues. Trimming removed 4 bases from V and 4 bases from J; junction bases left unmatched: 9. The CDR3 DNA reads TGCGCCAGCAGCGCAGGACAGGGTCTCCCAGAGACCCAGTACTTC. Translation gives CASSAGQGLPETQYF.

The V call is TRBV7-8, the J call TRBJ1-2, with 10 bases identical to TRBD1. Germline loops: CDR1 SGHVS, CDR2 FQNEAQ. Trimming at V came to 4 bases and at J to 6 bases, leaving 5 bases not matched to a gene. The CDR3 is 14 amino acids. The CDR3 nucleotides read TGTGCCAGCAGCTCGCAGACAGGGGGCAATGGCTACACCTTC. Protein sequence: CASSSQTGGNGYTF.

The chain carries TRBV6-6 and TRBJ2-2; the D gene is possibly TRBD1 (5 bases). Trimming shortened V by 2 bases and J by 4 bases, and 11 bases separated the two germline ends. The germline CDR1 and CDR2 sequences are MNHNY and SVGAGI (reference sequence). The CDR3 has 15 amino acids. The CDR3 region has the DNA TGTGCCAGCAGTTACACAGGACACAGCACCGGGGAGCTGTTTTTT. Translated: CASSYTGHSTGELFF.

This chain joins TRBV7-2 and TRBJ1-3; TRBD1 matches 11 bases. Germline V lookup: CDR1 SGHTA, CDR2 FQGNSA. The CDR3 loop spans 17 amino acids. V gave up 5 bases and J gave up 1 base; unmatched junction bases: 7. The CDR3 DNA sequence: TGTGCCAGCAGCAAAAGGACAGGGGGCTTTTCTGGAAACACCATATATTTT. Translating it yields CASSKRTGGFSGNTIYF.

The chain carries TRBV6-5 and TRBJ1-4, with 10 bases aligning to TRBD1. With 4 bases clipped from V and 8 bases from J, the junction kept 7 bases outside the gene matches. From germline, CDR1 is MNHEY and CDR2 SVGAGI. The CDR3 has 15 amino acids. The CDR3 region is CASSSRTGGWEKLFF. The CDR3 coding sequence is TGTGCCAGCAGTTCCCGGACAGGGGGGTGGGAAAAACTGTTTTTT.